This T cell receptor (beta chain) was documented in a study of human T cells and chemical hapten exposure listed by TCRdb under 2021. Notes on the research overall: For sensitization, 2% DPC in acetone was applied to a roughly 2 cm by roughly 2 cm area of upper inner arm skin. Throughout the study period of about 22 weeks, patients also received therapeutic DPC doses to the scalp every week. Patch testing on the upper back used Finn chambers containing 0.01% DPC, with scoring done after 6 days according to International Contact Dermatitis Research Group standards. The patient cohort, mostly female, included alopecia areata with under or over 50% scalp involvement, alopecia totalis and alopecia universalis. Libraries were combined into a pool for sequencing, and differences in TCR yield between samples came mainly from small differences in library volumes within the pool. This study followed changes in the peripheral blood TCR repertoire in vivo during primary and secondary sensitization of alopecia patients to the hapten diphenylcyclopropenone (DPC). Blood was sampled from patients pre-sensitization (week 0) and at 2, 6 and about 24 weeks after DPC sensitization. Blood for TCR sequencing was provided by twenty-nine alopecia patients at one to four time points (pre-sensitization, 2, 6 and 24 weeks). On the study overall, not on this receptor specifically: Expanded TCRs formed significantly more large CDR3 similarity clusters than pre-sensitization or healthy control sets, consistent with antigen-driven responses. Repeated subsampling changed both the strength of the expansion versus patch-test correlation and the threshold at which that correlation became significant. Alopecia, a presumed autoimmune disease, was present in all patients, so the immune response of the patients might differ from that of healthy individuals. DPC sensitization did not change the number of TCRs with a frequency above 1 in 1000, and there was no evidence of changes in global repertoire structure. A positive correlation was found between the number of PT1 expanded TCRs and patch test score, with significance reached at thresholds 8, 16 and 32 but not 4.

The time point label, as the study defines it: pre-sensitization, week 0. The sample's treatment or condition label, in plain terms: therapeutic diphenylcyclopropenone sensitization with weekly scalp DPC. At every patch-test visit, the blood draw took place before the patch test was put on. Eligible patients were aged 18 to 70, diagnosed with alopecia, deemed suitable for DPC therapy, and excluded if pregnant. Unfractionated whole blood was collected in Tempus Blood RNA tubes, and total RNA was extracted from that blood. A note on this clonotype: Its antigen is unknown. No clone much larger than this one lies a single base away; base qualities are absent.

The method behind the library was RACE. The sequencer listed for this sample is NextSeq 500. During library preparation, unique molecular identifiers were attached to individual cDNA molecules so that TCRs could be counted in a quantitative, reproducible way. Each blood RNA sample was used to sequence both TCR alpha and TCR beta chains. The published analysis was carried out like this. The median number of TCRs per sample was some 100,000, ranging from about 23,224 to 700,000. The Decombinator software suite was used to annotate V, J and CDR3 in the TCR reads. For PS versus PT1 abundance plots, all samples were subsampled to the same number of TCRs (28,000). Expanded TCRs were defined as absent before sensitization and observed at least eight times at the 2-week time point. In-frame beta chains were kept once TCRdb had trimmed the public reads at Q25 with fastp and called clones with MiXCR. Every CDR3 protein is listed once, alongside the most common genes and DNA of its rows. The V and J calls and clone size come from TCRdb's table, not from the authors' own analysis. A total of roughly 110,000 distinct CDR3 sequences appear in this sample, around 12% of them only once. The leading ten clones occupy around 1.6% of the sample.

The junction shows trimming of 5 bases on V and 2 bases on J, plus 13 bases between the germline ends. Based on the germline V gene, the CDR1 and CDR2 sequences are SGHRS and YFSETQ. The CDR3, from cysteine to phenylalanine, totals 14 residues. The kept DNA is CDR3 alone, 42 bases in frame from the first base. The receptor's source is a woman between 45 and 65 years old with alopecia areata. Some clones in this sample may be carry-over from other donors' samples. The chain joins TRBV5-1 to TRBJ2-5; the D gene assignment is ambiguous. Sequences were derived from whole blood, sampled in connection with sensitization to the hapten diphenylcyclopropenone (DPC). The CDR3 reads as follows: CASRAAFGQETQYF. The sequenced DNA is TGCGCCAGCAGGGCCGCGTTCGGGCAAGAGACCCAGTACTTC.